This TCR beta chain was documented in a study of blood T cells in healthy people across ages. Germline V lookup: CDR1 DFQATT, CDR2 SNEGSKA (reference sequence). V was pared by 5 bases and J by 4 bases, with 4 bases of the junction left unmatched. The CDR3 has 13 residues. The authors ran a second PCR of 7 to 11 cycles using a sample-barcoded 5' primer and a J-beta primer mix. Each CDR3 protein gets one entry after TCRdb re-called the 5' RACE reads with MiXCR. This table holds 700,000 to 950,000 distinct CDR3 sequences, over 45% found once. The chain combines TRBV20-1 with TRBJ1-5, with 8 bases identical to TRBD1. This TCR was recovered from a young man in good health. Sequencing was done on a sample of blood. In nucleotides, the CDR3 is TGCAGTGCTGCGAGACAGGGGAATCAGCCCCAGCATTTT. It yields the protein CSAARQGNQPQHF.